This entry describes one TCR beta chain. The data were taken from a study of PD-L1 blockade in urothelial cancer. About the study: Blood samples contained a median roughly 150,000 T cells.

The sample's time point: pretreatment peripheral blood. Between 1 and 8 samples per patient were obtained, pretreatment and on-treatment. Every PCR received spiked-in synthetic TCR analog templates. Repertoires were generated with immunoSEQ multiplex PCR, while TCRdb's copy carries only in-frame clones and drops some. The sample lists more than 75,000 clones; about 83% were seen once. CDR3 length: 17 residues. Deletions cut 3 bases from V and 4 bases from J, with 16 bases between. Germline CDR1 MNHNS, CDR2 SASEGT. The receptor was derived from a man aged 60-69 years with urothelial cancer. Material: PBMCs, obtained around atezolizumab (anti-PD-L1) treatment. V usage is TRBV6-1 and J usage is TRBJ2-6; tentatively, D is TRBD2 (6 bases). This CDR3 reads CASSEYVTGVGANVLTF. For the CDR3, the DNA is TGTGCCAGCAGTGAGTACGTGACGGGGGTGGGGGCCAACGTCCTGACTTTC.